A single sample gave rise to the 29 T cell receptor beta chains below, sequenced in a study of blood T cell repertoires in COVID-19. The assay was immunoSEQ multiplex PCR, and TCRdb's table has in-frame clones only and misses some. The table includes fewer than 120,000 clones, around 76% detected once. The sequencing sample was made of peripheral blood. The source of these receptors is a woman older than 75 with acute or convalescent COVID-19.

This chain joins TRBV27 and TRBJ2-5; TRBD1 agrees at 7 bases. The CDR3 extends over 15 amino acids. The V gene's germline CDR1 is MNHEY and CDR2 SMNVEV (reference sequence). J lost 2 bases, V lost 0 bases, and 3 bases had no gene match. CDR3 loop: CASSLSRQGQETQYF. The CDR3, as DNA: TGTGCCAGCAGTTTATCGCGACAGGGTCAAGAGACCCAGTACTTC.

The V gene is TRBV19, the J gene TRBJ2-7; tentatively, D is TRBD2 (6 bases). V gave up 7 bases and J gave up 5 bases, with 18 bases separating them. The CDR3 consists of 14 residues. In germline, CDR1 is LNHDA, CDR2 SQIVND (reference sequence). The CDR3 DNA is TGTGCCAGTACCTCGGAGGCGGGGTATAACGAGCAGTACTTC. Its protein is CASTSEAGYNEQYF.

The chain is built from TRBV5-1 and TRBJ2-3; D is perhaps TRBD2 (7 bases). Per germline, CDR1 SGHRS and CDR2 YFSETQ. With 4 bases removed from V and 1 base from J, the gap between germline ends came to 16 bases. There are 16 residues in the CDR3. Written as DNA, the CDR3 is TGCGCCAGCAGCGGGTCGGGGGGCCGGGGCACAGATACGCAGTATTTT. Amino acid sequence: CASSGSGGRGTDTQYF.

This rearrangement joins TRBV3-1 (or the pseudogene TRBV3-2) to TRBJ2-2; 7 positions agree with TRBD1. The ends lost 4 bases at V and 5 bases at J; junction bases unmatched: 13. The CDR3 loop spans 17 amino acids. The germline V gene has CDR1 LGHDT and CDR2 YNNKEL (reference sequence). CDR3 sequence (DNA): TGTGCCAGCAGCCGGGATGCACAGGGGTTGATGACCGGGGAGCTGTTTTTT. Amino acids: CASSRDAQGLMTGELFF.

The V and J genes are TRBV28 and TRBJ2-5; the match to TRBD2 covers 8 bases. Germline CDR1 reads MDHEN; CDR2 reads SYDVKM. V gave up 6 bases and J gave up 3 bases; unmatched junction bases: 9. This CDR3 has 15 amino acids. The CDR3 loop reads CASSIAGLGKETQYF. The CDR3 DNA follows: TGTGCCAGCAGCATCGCGGGACTAGGGAAAGAGACCCAGTACTTC.

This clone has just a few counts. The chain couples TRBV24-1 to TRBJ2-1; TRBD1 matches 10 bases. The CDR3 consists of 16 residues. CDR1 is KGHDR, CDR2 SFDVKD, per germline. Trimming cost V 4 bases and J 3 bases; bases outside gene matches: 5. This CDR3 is CATSDRTGGRYNEQFF. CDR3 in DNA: TGTGCCACCAGTGACAGGACAGGGGGGCGCTACAATGAGCAGTTCTTC.

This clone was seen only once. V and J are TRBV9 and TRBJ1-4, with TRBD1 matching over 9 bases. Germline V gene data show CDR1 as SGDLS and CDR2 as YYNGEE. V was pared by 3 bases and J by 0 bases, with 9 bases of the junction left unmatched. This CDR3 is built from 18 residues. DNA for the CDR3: TGTGCCAGCAGCGACAAACAGGGGGCGAGGGCAACTAATGAAAAACTGTTTTTT. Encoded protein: CASSDKQGARATNEKLFF. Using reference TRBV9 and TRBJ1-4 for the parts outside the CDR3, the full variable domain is DSGVTQTPKHLITATGQRVTLRCSPRSGDLSVYWYQQSLDQGLQFLIQYYNGEERAKGNILERFSAQQFPDLHSELNLSSLELGDSALYFCASSDKQGARATNEKLFFGSGTQLSVL.

DNA of the CDR3: TGTGCCATCAGTGCGCCGAACTCCGACAGGACCTACGAGCAGTACTTC. Protein sequence: CAISAPNSDRTYEQYF. The V and J genes are TRBV10-3 and TRBJ2-7; tentatively, D is TRBD1 (6 bases). Germline assignment: CDR1 ENHRY and CDR2 SYGVKD. This CDR3 region has 16 residues. V was shortened by 4 bases and J by 2 bases, with 18 bases between the two germline ends.

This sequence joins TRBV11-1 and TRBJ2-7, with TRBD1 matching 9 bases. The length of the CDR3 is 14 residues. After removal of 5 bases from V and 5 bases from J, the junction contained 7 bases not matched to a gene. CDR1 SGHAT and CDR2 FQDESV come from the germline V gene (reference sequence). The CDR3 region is CASSRDRATDEQYF. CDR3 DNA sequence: TGTGCCAGCAGCCGGGACAGGGCGACGGACGAGCAGTACTTC.

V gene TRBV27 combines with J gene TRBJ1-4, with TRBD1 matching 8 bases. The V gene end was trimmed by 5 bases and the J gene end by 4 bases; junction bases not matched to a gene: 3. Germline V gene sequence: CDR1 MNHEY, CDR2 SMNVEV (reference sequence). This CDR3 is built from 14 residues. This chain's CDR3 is CASSHRGINEKLFF. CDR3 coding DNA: TGTGCCAGCAGTCACAGGGGGATTAATGAAAAACTGTTTTTT.

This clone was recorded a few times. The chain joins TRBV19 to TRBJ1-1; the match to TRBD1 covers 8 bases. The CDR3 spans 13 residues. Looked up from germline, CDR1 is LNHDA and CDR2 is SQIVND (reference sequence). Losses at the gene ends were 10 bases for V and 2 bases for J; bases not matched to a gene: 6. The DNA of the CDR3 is TGTGCCACCACGGACAGGGCAAACACTGAAGCTTTCTTT. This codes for CATTDRANTEAFF.

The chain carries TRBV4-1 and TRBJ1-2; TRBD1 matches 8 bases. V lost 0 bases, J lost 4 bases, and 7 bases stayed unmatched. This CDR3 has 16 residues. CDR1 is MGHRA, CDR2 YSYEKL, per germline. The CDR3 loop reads CASSQDPTGGSYGYTF. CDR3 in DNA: TGCGCCAGCAGCCAAGATCCAACAGGGGGTAGCTATGGCTACACCTTC.

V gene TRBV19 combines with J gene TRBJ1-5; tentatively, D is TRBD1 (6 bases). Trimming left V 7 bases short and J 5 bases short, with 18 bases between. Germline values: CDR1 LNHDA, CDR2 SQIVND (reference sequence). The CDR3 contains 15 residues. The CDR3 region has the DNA TGTGCCAGTACCGGGCACAGGGACCTTTATCAGCCCCAGCATTTT. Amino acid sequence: CASTGHRDLYQPQHF.

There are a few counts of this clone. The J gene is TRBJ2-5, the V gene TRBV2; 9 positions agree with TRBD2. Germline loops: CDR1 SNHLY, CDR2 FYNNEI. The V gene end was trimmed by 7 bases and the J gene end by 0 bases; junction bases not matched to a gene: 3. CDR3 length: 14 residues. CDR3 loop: CASKGLAYQETQYF. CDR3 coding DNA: TGTGCCAGCAAAGGACTAGCGTACCAAGAGACCCAGTACTTC. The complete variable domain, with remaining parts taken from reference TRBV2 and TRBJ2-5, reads EPEVTQTPSHQVTQMGQEVILRCVPISNHLYFYWYRQILGQKVEFLVSFYNNEISEKSEIFDDQFSVERPDGSNFTLKIRSTKLEDSAMYFCASKGLAYQETQYFGPGTRLLVL.

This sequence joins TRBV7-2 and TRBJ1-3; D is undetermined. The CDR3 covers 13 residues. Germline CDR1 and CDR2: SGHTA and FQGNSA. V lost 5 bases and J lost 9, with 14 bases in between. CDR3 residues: CASSPDIIGTIYF. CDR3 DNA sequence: TGTGCCAGCAGCCCAGACATCATTGGCACCATATATTTT.

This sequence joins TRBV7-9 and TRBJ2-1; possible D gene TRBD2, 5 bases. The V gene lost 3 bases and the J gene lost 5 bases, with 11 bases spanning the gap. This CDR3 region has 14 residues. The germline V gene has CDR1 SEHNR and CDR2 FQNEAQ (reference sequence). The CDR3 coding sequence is TGTGCCAGCAGCTTTGAGGGTTTGCACAATGAGCAGTTCTTC. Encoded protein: CASSFEGLHNEQFF.

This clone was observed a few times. The chain's CDR3 is CASSWGLETGELFF. For the CDR3, the DNA is TGTGCCAGCAGCTGGGGACTGGAAACCGGGGAGCTGTTTTTT. J is TRBJ2-2 and V is TRBV5-6; tentatively, D is TRBD2 (6 bases). Germline CDR1 and CDR2: SGHDT and YYEEEE. Trimming removed 3 bases at V and 5 bases at J, with 11 bases between. This CDR3 region has 14 residues.

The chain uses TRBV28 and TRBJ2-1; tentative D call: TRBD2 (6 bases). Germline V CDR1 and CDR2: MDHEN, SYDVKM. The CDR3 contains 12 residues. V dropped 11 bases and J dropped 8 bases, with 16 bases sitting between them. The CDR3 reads CACAGPLDEQFF. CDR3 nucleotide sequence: TGTGCCTGTGCGGGGCCCTTGGATGAGCAGTTCTTC. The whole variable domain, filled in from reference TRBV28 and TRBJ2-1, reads DVKVTQSSRYLVKRTGEKVFLECVQDMDHENMFWYRQDPGLGLRLIYFSYDVKMKEKGDIPEGYSVSREKKERFSLILESASTNQTSMYLCACAGPLDEQFFGPGTRLTVL.

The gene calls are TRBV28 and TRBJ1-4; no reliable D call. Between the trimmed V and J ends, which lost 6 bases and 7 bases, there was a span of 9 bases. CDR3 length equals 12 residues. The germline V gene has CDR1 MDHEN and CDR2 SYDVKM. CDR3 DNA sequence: TGTGCCAGCAGCCCCCGAGGTGAAAAACTGTTTTTT. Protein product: CASSPRGEKLFF.

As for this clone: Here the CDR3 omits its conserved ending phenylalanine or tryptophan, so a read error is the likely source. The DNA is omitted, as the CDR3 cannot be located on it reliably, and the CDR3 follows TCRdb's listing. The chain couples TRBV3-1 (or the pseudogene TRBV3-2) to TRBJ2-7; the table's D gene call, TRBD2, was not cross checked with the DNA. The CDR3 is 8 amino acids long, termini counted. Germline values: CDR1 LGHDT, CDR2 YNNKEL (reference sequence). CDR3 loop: CASSLASA.

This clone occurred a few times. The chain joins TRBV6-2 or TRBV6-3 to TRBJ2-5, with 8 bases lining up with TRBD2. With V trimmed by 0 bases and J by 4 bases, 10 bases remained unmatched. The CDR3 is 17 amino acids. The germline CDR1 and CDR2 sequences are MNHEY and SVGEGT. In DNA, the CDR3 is TGTGCCAGCAGTTACTCGAAACTAGCGGACTGGGGAGAGACCCAGTACTTC. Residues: CASSYSKLADWGETQYF.

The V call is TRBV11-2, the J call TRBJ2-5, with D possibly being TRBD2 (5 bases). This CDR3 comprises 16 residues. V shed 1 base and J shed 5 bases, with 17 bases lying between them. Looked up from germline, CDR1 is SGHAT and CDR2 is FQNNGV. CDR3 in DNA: TGTGCCAGCAGCTTAGTAGCTAGCTCCCCTGGGGAGACCCAGTACTTC. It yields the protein CASSLVASSPGETQYF.

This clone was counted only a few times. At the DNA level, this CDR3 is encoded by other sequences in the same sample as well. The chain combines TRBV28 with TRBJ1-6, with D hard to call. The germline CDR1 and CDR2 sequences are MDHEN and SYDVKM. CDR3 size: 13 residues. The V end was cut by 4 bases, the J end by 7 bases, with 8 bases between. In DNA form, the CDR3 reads TGTGCCAGCAGTTCCGGGAACAATTCACCCCTCCACTTT. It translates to CASSSGNNSPLHF.

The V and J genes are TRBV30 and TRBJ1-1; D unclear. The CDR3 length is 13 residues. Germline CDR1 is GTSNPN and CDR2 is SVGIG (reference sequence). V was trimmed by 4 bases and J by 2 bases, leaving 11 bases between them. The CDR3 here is CAWNPAANTEAFF. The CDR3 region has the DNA TGTGCCTGGAACCCAGCGGCAAACACTGAAGCTTTCTTT.

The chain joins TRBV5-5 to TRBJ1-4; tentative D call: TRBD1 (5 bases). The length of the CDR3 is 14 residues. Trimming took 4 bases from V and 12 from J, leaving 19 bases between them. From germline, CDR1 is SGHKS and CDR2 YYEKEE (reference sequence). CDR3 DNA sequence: TGTGCCAGCAGCCCGCCCGGGCCGGGGGTGGAACTGTTTTTT. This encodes CASSPPGPGVELFF. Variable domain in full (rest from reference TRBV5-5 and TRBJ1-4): DAGVTQSPTHLIKTRGQQVTLRCSPISGHKSVSWYQQVLGQGPQFIFQYYEKEERGRGNFPDRFSARQFPNYSSELNVNALLLGDSALYLCASSPPGPGVELFFGSGTQLSVL.

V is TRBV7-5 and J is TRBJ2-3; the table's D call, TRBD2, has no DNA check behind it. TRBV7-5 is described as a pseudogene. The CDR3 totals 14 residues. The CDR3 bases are TGTGTCAGAAGGGAACTGAGAATCGGGGGTACGCAGTATTTT. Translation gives CVRRELRIGGTQYF.

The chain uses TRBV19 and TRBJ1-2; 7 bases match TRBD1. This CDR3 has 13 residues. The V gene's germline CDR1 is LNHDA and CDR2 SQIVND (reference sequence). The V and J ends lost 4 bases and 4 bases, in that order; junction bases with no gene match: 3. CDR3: CASSSDRVYGYTF. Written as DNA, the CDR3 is TGTGCCAGTAGTAGCGACAGGGTCTATGGCTACACCTTC.

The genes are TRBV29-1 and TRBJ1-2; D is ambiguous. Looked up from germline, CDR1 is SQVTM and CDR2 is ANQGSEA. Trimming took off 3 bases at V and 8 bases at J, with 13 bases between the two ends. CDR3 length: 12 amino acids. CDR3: CSVERGSLGYTF. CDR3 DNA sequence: TGCAGCGTTGAGAGAGGTAGTCTAGGCTACACCTTC.

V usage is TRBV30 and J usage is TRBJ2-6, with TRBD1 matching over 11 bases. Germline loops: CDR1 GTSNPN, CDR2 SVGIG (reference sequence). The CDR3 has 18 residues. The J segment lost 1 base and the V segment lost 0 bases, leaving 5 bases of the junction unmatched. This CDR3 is CAWSVRTGGGSGANVLTF. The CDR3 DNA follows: TGTGCCTGGAGTGTACGGACAGGGGGCGGTTCTGGGGCCAACGTCCTGACTTTC.